One and the same sample provided the 27 T cell receptor beta chains below, sequenced in a study of shared clonotypes between healthy human individuals. Sequenced by immunoSEQ multiplex PCR; TCRdb stores in-frame clones only, minus some. The table lists some 470,000 clones, 76% of them singletons. Sample: PBMCs. The receptors derive from a woman aged 40 to 50 in good health. Some clones in this sample may be carry-over from other donors' samples.

The chain links TRBV23-1 to TRBJ2-7; D may be TRBD1 (6 bases). TRBV23-1 is an open reading frame whose function is uncertain. Trimming left V 4 bases short and J 4 bases short, with 17 bases between. CDR3 length: 15 amino acids. In DNA form, the CDR3 reads TGCGCCAGCAGTCGTATTCCGGGACATCGTTACGAGCAGTACTTC. As protein: CASSRIPGHRYEQYF.

The chain recombines TRBV28 with TRBJ1-1; the D gene is possibly TRBD1 (6 bases). CDR1 and CDR2 (germline): MDHEN, SYDVKM. V lost 5 bases to trimming and J lost 0 bases, with 10 bases between them. The CDR3 loop spans 14 amino acids. CDR3 protein: CASSEWTVNTEAFF. CDR3 nucleotides: TGTGCCAGCAGTGAGTGGACAGTGAACACTGAAGCTTTCTTT.

The CDR3 region is CASSPEGKRSLGAFF. The CDR3, as DNA: TGTGCCAGCAGCCCCGAGGGAAAGCGGAGCCTGGGAGCTTTCTTT. This chain uses TRBV6-6 with TRBJ1-1, with D unresolved. Germline CDR1 reads MNHNY; CDR2 reads SVGAGI (reference sequence). CDR3 length equals 15 residues. The V end was cut by 6 bases, the J end by 10 bases, with 24 bases between.

The rearrangement uses TRBV20-1 and TRBJ2-2, with no clear D. Germline V gene data show CDR1 as DFQATT and CDR2 as SNEGSKA (reference sequence). CDR3 length: 11 residues. V lost 3 bases and J 6 bases, leaving 5 bases between the germline ends. The CDR3 region is CSASRPGELFF. The DNA of the CDR3 is TGCAGTGCTAGTCGGCCCGGGGAGCTGTTTTTT.

CDR3 protein: CAWSVRLAEQFF. Written as DNA, the CDR3 is TGTGCCTGGAGTGTACGATTGGCTGAGCAGTTCTTC. The J gene is TRBJ2-1, the V gene TRBV30; D not certain. The CDR3 is 12 amino acids. V dropped 0 bases and J dropped 9 bases, with 9 bases sitting between them. Germline V CDR1 and CDR2: GTSNPN, SVGIG (reference sequence).

This clone came up a few times. The rearrangement joins TRBV4-2 to TRBJ2-7; D remains unclear. CDR3 length equals 13 residues. Between the trimmed V and J ends, which lost 0 bases and 6 bases, there was a span of 9 bases. Germline values: CDR1 LGHNA, CDR2 YNFKEQ. The CDR3 region is CASSQEWGREQYF. The CDR3 coding sequence is TGTGCCAGCAGCCAAGAATGGGGTCGCGAGCAGTACTTC.

The chain employs TRBV5-1 and TRBJ2-7; TRBD1 might be the D (5 bases). Germline V gene sequence: CDR1 SGHRS, CDR2 YFSETQ. V was pared by 2 bases and J by 7 bases, with 16 bases between. This CDR3 is 14 amino acids long. CDR3 residues: CASSFQDTQEEQYF. Here the CDR3 DNA reads TGCGCCAGCAGCTTCCAGGACACCCAGGAGGAGCAGTACTTC.

J is TRBJ2-1 and V is TRBV6-4; 12 bases fit TRBD2. Per germline, CDR1 MRHNA and CDR2 SNTAGT. The trim removed 4 bases at V and 6 bases at J, leaving 4 bases unmatched. The CDR3 length is 15 residues. The CDR3 here is CASSGLAGEFNEQFF. Written as DNA, the CDR3 is TGTGCCAGCAGTGGACTAGCGGGAGAATTCAATGAGCAGTTCTTC.

The CDR3 loop is CASSLPMGQGPAFF. The CDR3, as DNA: TGTGCCAGCAGCTTACCCATGGGACAGGGACCAGCTTTCTTT. The chain employs TRBV7-8 and TRBJ1-1; TRBD1 matches at 9 bases. CDR1 is SGHVS, CDR2 FQNEAQ, per germline. CDR3 length: 14 residues. The V gene end was trimmed by 2 bases and the J gene end by 10 bases; junction bases not matched to a gene: 8.

This clone showed up just once. This chain connects TRBV4-3 to TRBJ2-5, with 14 nucleotides matching TRBD2. The V gene's germline CDR1 is LGHNA and CDR2 YSLEER. Unmatched junction bases numbered 7, after V lost 0 bases and J lost 4 bases. CDR3 length: 18 residues. The CDR3 region is CASSQDGTSGGAGETQYF. The CDR3 DNA reads TGCGCCAGCAGCCAAGATGGGACTAGCGGGGGCGCGGGAGAGACCCAGTACTTC.

The genes are TRBV30 and TRBJ1-3, with D uncertain. Germline V gene data show CDR1 as GTSNPN and CDR2 as SVGIG (reference sequence). Trimming removed 0 bases from V and 3 bases from J, with 9 bases in between. The CDR3 has 14 residues. The CDR3 sequence: CAWSVQGLGNTIYF. The DNA for the CDR3 is TGTGCCTGGAGTGTACAAGGGCTTGGAAACACCATATATTTT.

The V gene is TRBV11-2, the J gene TRBJ2-7; weak D call: TRBD1 (6 bases). This CDR3 is 15 amino acids long. Germline loops: CDR1 SGHAT, CDR2 FQNNGV. V lost 5 bases to trimming and J lost 3 bases, with 17 bases between them. The CDR3 region is CASSVDSLLGYEQYF. CDR3 in DNA: TGTGCCAGCAGCGTGGACAGCCTACTCGGCTACGAGCAGTACTTC. The complete variable domain, with remaining parts taken from reference TRBV11-2 and TRBJ2-7, reads EAGVAQSPRYKIIEKRQSVAFWCNPISGHATLYWYQQILGQGPKLLIQFQNNGVVDDSQLPKDRFSAERLKGVDSTLKIQPAKLEDSAVYLCASSVDSLLGYEQYFGPGTRLTVT.

This sequence joins TRBV5-4 and TRBJ2-1; 7 bases map to TRBD2. The CDR3 has 14 amino acids. Per germline, CDR1 SGHNT and CDR2 YYREEE (reference sequence). Germline trimming cut 0 bases from V and 5 bases from J; bases unmatched to any gene: 2. The CDR3 DNA reads as TGTGCCAGCAGCTTGGTCGGACTAGACAATGAGCAGTTCTTC. This gives the protein CASSLVGLDNEQFF.

This clone showed up just once. V usage is TRBV6-6 and J usage is TRBJ2-2, with 10 nucleotides matching TRBD1. Germline-derived CDR1 and CDR2 are MNHNY and SVGAGI (reference sequence). This CDR3 spans 15 amino acids. V lost 6 bases, J lost 4 bases, and 5 bases stayed unmatched. This CDR3 reads CASSGQGGVTGELFF. CDR3 nucleotides: TGTGCCAGCAGCGGACAGGGGGGTGTCACCGGGGAGCTGTTTTTT.

This chain uses TRBV10-3 with TRBJ1-4, with D possibly matching TRBD1 (6 bases). Trimming took off 8 bases at V and 7 bases at J, with 17 bases between the two ends. CDR3 length: 14 residues. CDR1 ENHRY and CDR2 SYGVKD come from the germline V gene. Here the CDR3 DNA reads TGTGCCATCCGGGAGGGGGGGTCTGGTGAAAAACTGTTTTTT. Translating gives CAIREGGSGEKLFF.

The chain uses TRBV4-3 and TRBJ2-5; D gene unclear. The CDR3 consists of 14 residues. Germline lookup yields CDR1 LGHNA and CDR2 YSLEER. Trimming removed 0 bases from V and 2 bases from J, with 7 bases in between. CDR3 DNA sequence: TGCGCCAGCAGCCAAGATCTCCAACAAGAGACCCAGTACTTC. It is translated as CASSQDLQQETQYF.

The rearrangement links TRBV30 to TRBJ1-1; no firm D call. Germline V gives CDR1 GTSNPN, CDR2 SVGIG (reference sequence). The CDR3 is 14 amino acids. V gave up 2 bases and J gave up 1 base, with 11 bases separating them. Here the CDR3 DNA reads TGTGCCTGGAGTTGGAGGGCCCCGAACACTGAAGCTTTCTTT. Translation gives CAWSWRAPNTEAFF. The whole variable domain, remainder taken from reference TRBV30 and TRBJ1-1, is SQTIHQWPATLVQPVGSPLSLECTVEGTSNPNLYWYRQAAGRGLQLLFYSVGIGQISSEVPQNLSASRPQDRQFILSSKKLLLSDSGFYLCAWSWRAPNTEAFFGQGTRLTVV.

This chain uses TRBV28 with TRBJ1-2; possibly TRBD1 for D (6 bases). With 2 bases removed from V and 6 bases from J, the gap between germline ends came to 10 bases. The CDR3 runs 13 residues. Germline V gives CDR1 MDHEN, CDR2 SYDVKM. In nucleotides, the CDR3 is TGTGCCAGCAGTTTAGGACAGAAAAATGGCTACACCTTC. Translating it yields CASSLGQKNGYTF.

This clone was counted a single time. The rearrangement joins TRBV7-2 to TRBJ2-5; D is perhaps TRBD2 (6 bases). The V end lost 1 base, the J end lost 1 base, and 13 bases lay between the germline ends. The CDR3 is 16 amino acids. Per germline, CDR1 SGHTA and CDR2 FQGNSA. The CDR3 DNA reads as TGTGCCAGCAGCTTAGTCGGGAGTGCGCCCCAAGAGACCCAGTACTTC. This sequence encodes CASSLVGSAPQETQYF.

This rearrangement joins TRBV4-3 to TRBJ2-1; 7 bases fit TRBD2. Per germline, CDR1 LGHNA and CDR2 YSLEER. J gave up 1 base and V 8 bases, and 14 bases lay outside the gene matches. The CDR3 has 17 amino acids. The CDR3 sequence is CASGPSGDYLSYNEQFF. CDR3 sequence (DNA): TGCGCCAGCGGGCCGTCCGGGGACTACCTATCCTACAATGAGCAGTTCTTC.

The chain combines TRBV11-2 with TRBJ2-5, with D perhaps TRBD1 (6 bases). Per the germline V gene, CDR1 is SGHAT and CDR2 is FQNNGV. Trimming shortened V by 7 bases and J by 1 base, and 16 bases separated the two germline ends. The CDR3 is made up of 15 amino acids. CDR3 nucleotides: TGTGCCAGCATAAGGGGGAGAGGCCCCCAAGAGACCCAGTACTTC. Protein sequence: CASIRGRGPQETQYF.

Only one count was recorded for this clone. The CDR3 bases are TGTGCCAGCCGACAGGATCATTACACTGAAGCTTTCTTT. This encodes CASRQDHYTEAFF. The chain uses TRBV7-7 and TRBJ1-1; tentatively, D is TRBD1 (6 bases). CDR3 length: 13 residues. CDR1 is SSHAT and CDR2 is FNYEAQ in the germline V gene (reference sequence). V was trimmed by 8 bases and J by 3 bases, leaving 13 bases between them.

This rearrangement joins TRBV5-4 to TRBJ1-5, with D tentatively TRBD1 (5 bases). Germline V gene sequence: CDR1 SGHNT, CDR2 YYREEE (reference sequence). The CDR3 is 16 amino acids. V lost 0 bases, J lost 0 bases, and 10 bases lay in between. This chain's CDR3 is CASSLDGGRSNQPQHF. In DNA form, the CDR3 reads TGTGCCAGCAGCTTGGACGGGGGTCGTAGCAATCAGCCCCAGCATTTT. The full variable domain, completed using reference TRBV5-4 and TRBJ1-5, is ETGVTQSPTHLIKTRGQQVTLRCSSQSGHNTVSWYQQALGQGPQFIFQYYREEENGRGNFPPRFSGLQFPNYSSELNVNALELDDSALYLCASSLDGGRSNQPQHFGDGTRLSIL.

With regard to this clone: One end of the junction does not line up with germline, which may come from a read error. The chain has TRBV5-6 and TRBJ2-2; D may be TRBD1 or TRBD2 (5 bases each). Germline-derived CDR1 and CDR2 are SGHDT and YYEEEE. The CDR3 sequence is 16 residues long. The DNA of the CDR3 is TGTGCCAGCAGCCTACAGGCATCTTCGAACACCGGGGAGCCGTTTTTT. It yields the protein CASSLQASSNTGEPFF.

As for this clone: The sample has other DNA sequences that encode this CDR3 too. The chain carries TRBV7-3 and TRBJ2-5, with a weak D call TRBD1 (6 bases). Germline V CDR1 and CDR2: SGHTA, FQGTGA. V was trimmed by 6 bases and J by 2 bases, leaving 10 bases between them. The CDR3 loop spans 13 amino acids. In DNA form, the CDR3 reads TGTGCCAGCAGTCAGGGGTCGCAAGAGACCCAGTACTTC. As protein: CASSQGSQETQYF.

This clone showed up just a few times. This rearrangement joins TRBV2 to TRBJ2-3, with a possible D match to TRBD2 (7 bases). Germline CDR1 reads SNHLY; CDR2 reads FYNNEI. V was cut by 7 bases and J by 5 bases, with 19 bases left in between. The CDR3 totals 15 residues. CDR3 sequence: CASKGGSGKGDTQYF. The DNA of the CDR3 is TGTGCCAGCAAGGGGGGGAGCGGGAAGGGAGATACGCAGTATTTT.

This clone was recorded many times. The J gene is TRBJ2-3, the V gene TRBV28; D is possibly TRBD1 or TRBD2 (5 bases each). Germline CDR1 MDHEN, CDR2 SYDVKM. Trimming took 7 bases from V and 4 from J, leaving 15 bases between them. CDR3 length equals 14 residues. In DNA, the CDR3 is TGTGCCAGCAAGCAGGGTCGGGGTCCAGATACGCAGTATTTT. Translated, it gives CASKQGRGPDTQYF.